This TCR beta chain comes out of a study of blood T cell repertoires in COVID-19. Study-wide context: Specimens from acute and convalescent COVID-19 originated in the United States, Italy and Spain.

The V gene's germline CDR1 is LNHDA and CDR2 SQIVND (reference sequence). The CDR3 has 14 amino acids. Trimming stripped 5 bases from V and 6 bases from J, with 14 bases between. Produced via immunoSEQ multiplex PCR; TCRdb's table is partial and in-frame only. The sample records 200,000 to 300,000 clones, 81% being singletons. This clone was counted once. V and J are TRBV19 and TRBJ2-1; a possible D gene is TRBD2 (7 bases). This TCR derives from a woman of 80 years or more with COVID-19, enrolled during active disease. Source material: peripheral blood. CDR3 in DNA: TGTGCCAGTAGTGACGGGGGCGGGGGCAATGAGCAGTTCTTC. Translated, it gives CASSDGGGGNEQFF.